The TCR beta chain described here comes from a study of T-cell reconstitution after alpha-beta-depleted transplantation in children. Study results and limitations: Hyperexpanded clones declined; after one year, newly produced T cells mostly supplied diversity. Reports say that about two months after transplant, the alpha-beta T cells came out of several hundred graft clones that had expanded. Recipient T cells and thymic progenitors that survived were the source of the high TCRbeta diversity seen at day 60 in some patients.

Unique molecular identifiers were incorporated when the TCRbeta library was constructed. TCRdb analysed the PCR reads with MiXCR anew, one entry per CDR3 protein. This sample has around 200,000 distinct CDR3 sequences, with about 8.7% found just once. Deletions cut 3 bases from V and 2 bases from J, with 7 bases between. This CDR3 has 13 residues. The germline V gene encodes CDR1 ENHRY and CDR2 SYGVKD. With respect to this clonotype: Its antigen remains unidentified.

The receptor comes from a male patient aged 2-10 years who had a stem cell transplant for acute myeloid leukemia, so the T cells may come from the graft donor. The sequencing here drew on PBMCs, mostly from graft donor cells, taken 360 days after TCRalphabeta/CD19-depleted stem cell transplant. V usage is TRBV10-3 and J usage is TRBJ2-5; D not resolved. CDR3 in DNA: TGTGCCATCAGTGATCCCTCACAAGAGACCCAGTACTTC. It codes for CAISDPSQETQYF.